This is a list of T cell receptor beta chains from one sample in a study of T cells in Graves' hyperthyroidism and ophthalmopathy. TCRdb re-analysed the multiplex PCR reads in MiXCR, keeping a single row per CDR3 protein. The table lists hundreds of thousands of distinct CDR3 sequences, over 15% of them singletons. Sequenced input: blood. All receptors derive from a woman aged 18-29 years with Graves' hyperthyroidism. CDR3s leave out the opening cysteine and the closing phenylalanine or tryptophan.

CDR3 length	V gene	J gene	CDR3 protein
13	TRBV7-9	TRBJ2-2	ASSLVAGNTWELF
11	TRBV20-1	TRBJ2-7	SASSPGTYEQY
12	TRBV18	TRBJ1-5	ASSPPPGGQPQH
11	TRBV28	TRBJ2-2	ASSTINTGELF
11	TRBV11-2	TRBJ2-3	ASSLSASSTQY
20	TRBV19	TRBJ2-1	ASSTPSFGTSGTYFSYNEQF
12	TRBV7-3	TRBJ2-2	ASRGTGRTGELF
11	TRBV20-1	TRBJ2-7	SARGAASYEQY
11	TRBV29-1	TRBJ1-2	SVEPNRGHGYT
13	TRBV10-3	TRBJ2-3	AIKTGRTSTDTQY
16	TRBV7-2	TRBJ1-2	ASSLVSSDGGQSYGYT
13	TRBV20-1	TRBJ1-4	SARDPARTVEKLF
15	TRBV12-3/TRBV12-4	TRBJ1-5	ASTPGQGVSSNQPQH
10	TRBV7-9	TRBJ2-1	ASSFNRNEQF
13	TRBV7-9	TRBJ2-2	ASSLSQFNTGELF
13	TRBV5-4	TRBJ2-2	ASSPPMGSGVELF
11	TRBV20-1	TRBJ1-2	SASSGENYGYT
12	TRBV11-3	TRBJ1-6	ASSLGSTNSPLH
17	TRBV5-1	TRBJ2-3	ASSLVFTSGRAGTDTQY
15	TRBV15	TRBJ2-1	ATSADFGTGEWNEQF
11	TRBV24-1	TRBJ2-1	ATSDPPRNEQF
13	TRBV28	TRBJ1-5	ASAGQVIPNQPQH